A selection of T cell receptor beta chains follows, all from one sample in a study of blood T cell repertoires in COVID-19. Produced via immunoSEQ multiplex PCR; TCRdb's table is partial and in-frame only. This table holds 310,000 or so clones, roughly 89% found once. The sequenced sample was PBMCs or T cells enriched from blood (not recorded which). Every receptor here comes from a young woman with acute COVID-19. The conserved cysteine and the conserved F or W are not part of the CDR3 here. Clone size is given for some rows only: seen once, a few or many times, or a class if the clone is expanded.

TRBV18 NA ASSPIPQGAGSGANVLT
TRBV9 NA ASSPHSDTPSTQH
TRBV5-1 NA ASSPGGRLVSYNEQF
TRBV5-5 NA ASLDPTVHNEQF
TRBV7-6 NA ASSLGGGLDNEQF
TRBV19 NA ASSSGRVPHDEQY
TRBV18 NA ASSPQGNSGNTIY
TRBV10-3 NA AISAGGRQLNTEAF
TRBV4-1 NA ASSQGTASYEQY
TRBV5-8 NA ASSSPGVRDRRTDTQY
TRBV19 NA ASSTRQQSNYGYT
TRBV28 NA ATDRNYGYT
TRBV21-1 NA ASSKDGTAYGYT
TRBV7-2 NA ASSSSTVNYGYT
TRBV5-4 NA ASSPSYVLAGPNTGELF
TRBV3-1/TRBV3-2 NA ASSQVGRNTEAF
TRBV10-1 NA ASSETGNTEAF
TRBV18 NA ASSLQGARGYT
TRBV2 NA ASIPGSNHNEQF
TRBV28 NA ASLGTTSSSLH
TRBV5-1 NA ASSLAGLAGDTQY
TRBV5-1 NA ASSIGGPVPQETQY
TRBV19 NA ASSLGGTAGHYGYT
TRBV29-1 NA SVDKTGRYEQF
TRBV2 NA ASSNGGFSNQPQH
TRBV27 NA ASSSTPDRAIVYGYT
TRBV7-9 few ASSLVGGSSYNEQF
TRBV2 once ASSRTVYNSPLH
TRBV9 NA ASSAVEGRGETQY
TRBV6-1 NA ASSVGRGSYNSPLH
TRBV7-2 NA ASARDRGTGELF
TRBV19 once ASSFRLLPTGRSGANVLT
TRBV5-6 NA ASSSPGTSVEQF
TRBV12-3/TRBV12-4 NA ASSLQGLAIY
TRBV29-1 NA SVDWGQGKNEQF
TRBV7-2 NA ASSSTGGNEKLF
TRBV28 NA ASSSPDLNTEAF
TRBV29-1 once SGGRTSDQSSYNEQF
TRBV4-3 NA ASSQELAGAEVETQY
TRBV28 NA ASSLRTGRNTEAF
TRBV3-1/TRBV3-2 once ASSPRDRGPSEQY
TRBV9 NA ASRFTGLERTGELF
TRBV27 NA ASSSDRGLAEAF
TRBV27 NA ASSFGDTGELF
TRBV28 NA ASRVAGGTLGTQY
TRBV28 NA ASSTQTGGRDQPQH
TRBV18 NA ASSPSPRLAGVAGFTGELF
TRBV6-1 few ASSEDGGSSGNTIY